This T cell receptor beta chain was sequenced for a study of blood T cells in healthy people across ages. A sample-barcoded 5' primer and a J-beta primer mix were used in a second PCR of about 7 to 12 cycles. TCRdb used MiXCR to reprocess the 5' RACE reads, holding one entry per CDR3 protein. This table has some 730,000 distinct CDR3 sequences, 22% appearing once. Sequences were obtained from blood. The clonotype comes from a man between 65 and 79 years old in good health.

The CDR3 loop reads CSATVTDTEAFF. CDR3 coding DNA: TGCAGTGCTACGGTGACAGATACTGAAGCTTTCTTT. J is TRBJ1-1 and V is TRBV20-1; perhaps TRBD1 as D (5 bases). The CDR3 contains 12 residues. Trimming pared 4 bases from V and 5 bases from J, leaving 11 bases between. Germline CDR1 and CDR2: DFQATT and SNEGSKA (reference sequence).